This paragraph reports one TCR beta chain. What it binds is unknown. Germline CDR1 and CDR2: KGHSH and LQKENI. V shed 0 bases and J 8 bases; nucleotides not matched to a gene: 7. The CDR3 has 16 residues. PCR was performed using 60 Vbeta and 13 Jbeta primers. The method was immunoSEQ multiplex PCR; TCRdb's version includes in-frame clones alone and lacks a portion of them. The sample has around 280,000 clones, 70% to 90% seen once; the top ten hold about 2.3%. This sample was taken from a study of cytomegalovirus exposure and HLA in healthy donors. General observations from the study: Certain sequence variants were highly shared and formed a cluster, and this cluster was likely a sequencing artifact. CMV serostatus was the only immune exposure information that was available.

The TCR originated in a woman aged 18 to 35 in good health and CMV-seronegative. Sequencing was done on a sample of PBMCs. V is TRBV18 and J is TRBJ2-1, with TRBD2 identical over 10 bases. CDR3 protein: CASSPPSGGAGYEQFF. The CDR3 nucleotides are TGTGCCAGCTCACCACCGAGCGGGGGGGCTGGCTATGAGCAGTTCTTC.